This T cell receptor (beta chain) was sequenced for a study of cytotoxic CD8 clonotypes in ibrutinib-treated CLL. Study background: A median 12 months of treatment, range 6 to 36, preceded the collection of response samples.

Sequenced by immunoSEQ multiplex PCR; TCRdb stores in-frame clones only, minus some. The table records around 160,000 clones, roughly 90% of them present only once. CDR1 is MNHEY, CDR2 SMNVEV, per germline (reference sequence). V was clipped by 0 bases and J by 0 bases; unmatched bases: 4. This CDR3 comprises 17 residues. This sequence originates from a human donor with chronic lymphocytic leukemia. The chain combines TRBV27 with TRBJ2-1; 8 bases fit TRBD2. The material sequenced was PBMCs, taken at disease progression, from a patient treated with ibrutinib. The CDR3 DNA is TGTGCCAGCAGTTTATCGGGGAGCGGGAGCTCCTACAATGAGCAGTTCTTC. Protein sequence: CASSLSGSGSSYNEQFF.